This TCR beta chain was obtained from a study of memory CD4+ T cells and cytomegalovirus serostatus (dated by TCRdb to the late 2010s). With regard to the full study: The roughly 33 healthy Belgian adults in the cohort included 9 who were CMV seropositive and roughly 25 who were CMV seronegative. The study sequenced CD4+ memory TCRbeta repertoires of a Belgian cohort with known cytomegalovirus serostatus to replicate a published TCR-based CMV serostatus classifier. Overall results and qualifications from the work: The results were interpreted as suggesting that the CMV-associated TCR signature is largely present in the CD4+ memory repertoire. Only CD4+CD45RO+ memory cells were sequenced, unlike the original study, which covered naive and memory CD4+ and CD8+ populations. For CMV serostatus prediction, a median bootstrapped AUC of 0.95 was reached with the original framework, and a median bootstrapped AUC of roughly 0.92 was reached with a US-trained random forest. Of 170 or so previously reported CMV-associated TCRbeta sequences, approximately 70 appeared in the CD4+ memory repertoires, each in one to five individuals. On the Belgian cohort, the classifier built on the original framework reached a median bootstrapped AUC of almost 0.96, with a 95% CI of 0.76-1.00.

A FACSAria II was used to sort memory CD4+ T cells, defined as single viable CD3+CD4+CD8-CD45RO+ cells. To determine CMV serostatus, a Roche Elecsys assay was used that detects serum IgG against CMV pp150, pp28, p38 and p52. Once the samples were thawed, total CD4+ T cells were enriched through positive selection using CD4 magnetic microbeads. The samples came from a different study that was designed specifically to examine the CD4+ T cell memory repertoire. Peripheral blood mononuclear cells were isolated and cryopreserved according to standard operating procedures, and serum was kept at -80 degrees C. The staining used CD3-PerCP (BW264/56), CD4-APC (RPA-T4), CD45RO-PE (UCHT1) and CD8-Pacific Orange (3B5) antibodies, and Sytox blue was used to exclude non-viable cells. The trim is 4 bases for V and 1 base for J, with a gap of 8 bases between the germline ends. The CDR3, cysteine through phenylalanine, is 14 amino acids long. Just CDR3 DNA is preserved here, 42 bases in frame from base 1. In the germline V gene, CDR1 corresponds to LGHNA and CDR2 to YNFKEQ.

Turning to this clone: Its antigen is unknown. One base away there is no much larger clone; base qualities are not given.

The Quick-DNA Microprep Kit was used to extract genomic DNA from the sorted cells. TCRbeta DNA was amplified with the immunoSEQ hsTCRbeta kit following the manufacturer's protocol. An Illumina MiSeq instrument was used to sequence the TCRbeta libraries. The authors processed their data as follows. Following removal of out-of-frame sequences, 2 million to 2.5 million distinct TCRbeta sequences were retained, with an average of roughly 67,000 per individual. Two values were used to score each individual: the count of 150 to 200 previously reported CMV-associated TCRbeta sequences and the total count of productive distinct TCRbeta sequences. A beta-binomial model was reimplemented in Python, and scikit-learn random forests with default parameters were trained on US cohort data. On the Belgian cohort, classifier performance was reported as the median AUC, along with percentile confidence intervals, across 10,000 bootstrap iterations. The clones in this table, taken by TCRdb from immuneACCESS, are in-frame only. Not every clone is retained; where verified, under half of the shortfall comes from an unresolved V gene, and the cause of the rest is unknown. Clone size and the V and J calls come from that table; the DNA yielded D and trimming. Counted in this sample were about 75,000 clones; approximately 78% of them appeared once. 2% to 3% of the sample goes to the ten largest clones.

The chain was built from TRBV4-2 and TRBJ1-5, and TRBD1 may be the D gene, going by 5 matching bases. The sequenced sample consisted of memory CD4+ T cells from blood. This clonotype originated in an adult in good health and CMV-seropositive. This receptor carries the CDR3 CASSPGQSNQPQHF. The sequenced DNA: TGTGCCAGCAGCCCGGGGCAGAGCAATCAGCCCCAGCATTTT.